The clone carrying this TCR beta chain was observed a handful of times. Its antigen is undetermined. This sample was taken from a study of vaccination and CD4 T cells after COVID-19. At the level of the study: There were six male and four female convalescents, and two of them were Hispanic. Post-vaccine sampling followed dose two by a median around 74 days (range 14 to 241).

The Oncomine TCR Beta short-read assay was what sequenced the DNA obtained from cultured CD4+ T cells. TCRdb recomputed calls from the PCR reads with MiXCR, one row per CDR3 protein. The profile shows some 15,000 distinct CDR3 sequences, 36% of them singletons. The treatment: roughly ten-day PBMC culture with coronavirus spike peptide pools or control peptides (ViraFEST assay). Via ViraFEST, peptide pools expanded antigen-specific T cells before TCR sequencing. The sample was CD4+ T cells from blood, cultured in vitro, taken before SARS-CoV-2 vaccination. This clonotype was sampled from a human donor who received a COVID-19 vaccine.

The CDR3 here is CASSYSGQRESGYTF. The DNA for the CDR3 is TGTGCCAGCAGTTACTCAGGACAGAGGGAGAGTGGCTACACCTTC. The chain uses TRBV6-5 and TRBJ1-2; D might be TRBD1 (6 bases). Trimming took off 0 bases at V and 7 bases at J, with 15 bases between the two ends. This CDR3 comprises 15 residues. The V gene's germline CDR1 is MNHEY and CDR2 SVGAGI.